This is a list of T cell receptor beta chains from one sample in a study of blood T cell repertoires in COVID-19. Generated by immunoSEQ multiplex PCR, the TCRdb table keeps only in-frame clones and is missing some. The table has 90,000 to 100,000 clones, 82% seen once. Sample: peripheral blood. These receptors were obtained from a man older than 75 with acute or convalescent COVID-19. Each CDR3 is given with its conserved first and last residue. D genes are given only for firm matches. For some rows the clone size is stated as once, few or many, or as a class when expanded; others skip it.

CASSISQGRENTGELFF	TGTGCCAGTAGTATAAGTCAAGGGAGGGAGAACACCGGGGAGCTGTTTTTT	TRBV19	-	TRBJ2-2	TRBD2
CASSSTGGSEAFF	TGCGCCAGCAGCTCTACAGGGGGCTCTGAAGCTTTCTTT	TRBV5-1	-	TRBJ1-1	TRBD1
CASSPPRGGHEQYF	TGCGCCAGCAGCCCCCCGCGCGGGGGACACGAGCAGTACTTC	TRBV5-1	-	TRBJ2-7	TRBD2
CASSLSSGSLETQYF	TGTGCCAGCAGCTTATCTAGCGGGAGTTTGGAGACCCAGTACTTC	TRBV7-2	-	TRBJ2-5	TRBD2
CASKGAGTLLEQYF	TGTGCCAGCAAGGGCGCGGGGACCCTGCTCGAGCAGTACTTC	TRBV3-1/TRBV3-2	-	TRBJ2-7	-
CASSLTGMVNNEQFF	TGTGCCAGCTCGTTGACAGGAATGGTCAACAATGAGCAGTTCTTC	TRBV18	-	TRBJ2-1	-
CASSWGGQGSNEKLFF	TGTGCCAGCAGCTGGGGAGGACAGGGATCTAATGAAAAACTGTTTTTT	TRBV5-4	few	TRBJ1-4	TRBD1
CATNPGTGGLRETQYF	TGTGCCACTAACCCCGGGACAGGGGGCCTCCGGGAGACCCAGTACTTC	TRBV18	few	TRBJ2-5	TRBD1
CAWSDKGPGANEKLFF	TGTGCCTGGAGCGATAAAGGACCAGGGGCTAATGAAAAACTGTTTTTT	TRBV30	-	TRBJ1-4	-
CASSPGVSYGYTF	TGTGCCAGCAGCCCGGGGGTGTCCTATGGCTACACCTTC	TRBV14	-	TRBJ1-2	-
CASGLNIQYF	TGTGCTAGTGGCCTAAACATTCAGTACTTC	TRBV12-5	-	TRBJ2-4	-
CASSIERTANTGELFF	TGTGCCAGTAGTATAGAGCGGACAGCGAACACCGGGGAGCTGTTTTTT	TRBV19	once	TRBJ2-2	-
CASSVSAAGETQYF	TGTGCCAGCAGCGTAAGCGCGGCGGGGGAGACCCAGTACTTC	TRBV9	-	TRBJ2-5	-
CASSKEGPQETQYF	TGTGCCAGCAGCAAAGAGGGGCCCCAAGAGACCCAGTACTTC	TRBV21-1	few	TRBJ2-5	-
CASSLVGGGSANYGYTF	TGTGCCAGCAGCTTAGTAGGCGGGGGCTCAGCTAACTATGGCTACACCTTC	TRBV7-2	-	TRBJ1-2	-
CASSPGRESYEQYF	TGTGCCAGCAGCCCGGGGAGGGAATCCTACGAGCAGTACTTC	TRBV11-3	-	TRBJ2-7	TRBD2
CASSYGLVTDTQYF	TGTGCCAGCAGTTACGGCCTTGTGACAGATACGCAGTATTTT	TRBV6-5	-	TRBJ2-3	-
CAWTRGMLETQYF	TGTGCCTGGACTCGCGGGATGTTGGAGACCCAGTACTTC	TRBV30	-	TRBJ2-5	-
CASDGEPQNGYTF	TGTGCCAGCGACGGGGAGCCACAAAATGGCTACACCTTC	TRBV12-3/TRBV12-4	-	TRBJ1-2	-
CASSQGQGRETQYF	TGTGCCAGCAGCCAAGGACAGGGGAGAGAGACCCAGTACTTC	TRBV3-1/TRBV3-2	-	TRBJ2-5	TRBD1
CASSITGFYEQYF	TGTGCCAGCAGCATAACAGGGTTCTACGAGCAGTACTTC	TRBV11-3	once	TRBJ2-7	-
CASSSGQGPEQYF	TGTGCCAGCAGCTCGGGACAGGGGCCCGAGCAGTACTTC	TRBV7-2	-	TRBJ2-7	TRBD1